The 30 T cell receptor beta chains presented below share a single source sample, sequenced in a study of T cell clusters in autoimmune cytopenias. Roughly 38,000 genome equivalents of blood DNA were amplified for TRB. Multiplex touch-down PCR amplified TRB using TRB-A and TRB-B pools in one tube. From its re-call of the multiplex PCR reads, TCRdb lists each CDR3 protein once, without DNA. This sample contains some 4,800 distinct CDR3 sequences. The source material was peripheral blood. These TCRs come from a human donor with an autoimmune cytopenia or autoimmune hepatitis (not recorded which).

The chain links TRBV7-9 to TRBJ1-2. Germline V CDR1 and CDR2: SEHNR, FQNEAQ (reference sequence). CDR3 length equals 13 residues. CDR3 loop: CASTEKWGYGYTF.

The chain couples TRBV11-1 to TRBJ1-2; the D call from TCRdb, TRBD1, cannot be confirmed without DNA. The germline V gene has CDR1 SGHAT and CDR2 FQDESV (reference sequence). There are 17 residues in the CDR3. CDR3 loop: CASSLAHPGTRSDGYTF.

In terms of frequency, this clonotype is medium-sized. The rearrangement uses TRBV6-5 and TRBJ1-6. This CDR3 has 15 amino acids. Germline-derived CDR1 and CDR2 are MNHEY and SVGAGI. CDR3 in amino acids: CASSYSGSYNSPLHF.

CDR3 in amino acids: CASSPRGPGQTSYEQYF. V and J are TRBV18 and TRBJ2-7; the D call of TRBD1 rests on TCRdb alone, since no DNA is present to check it. The CDR3 loop spans 17 amino acids. Germline lookup yields CDR1 KGHSH and CDR2 LQKENI.

This chain connects TRBV6-1 to TRBJ1-4; as DNA is missing, the TRBD1 call by TCRdb cannot be tested. This CDR3 has 14 residues. Per germline, CDR1 MNHNS and CDR2 SASEGT. The CDR3 loop is CASSDWQGNEKLFF.

The rearrangement uses TRBV20-1 and TRBJ2-3; TCRdb names TRBD2, which stays unverified in the absence of DNA. The CDR3 totals 14 residues. Germline values: CDR1 DFQATT, CDR2 SNEGSKA (reference sequence). This CDR3 reads CSATRASSTDTQYF.

Frequency places this clonotype as medium-sized (0.01 to 0.1%). The chain is built from TRBV6-5 and TRBJ2-3; TCRdb gives TRBD2 as the D gene, but with no DNA this cannot be confirmed. This CDR3 region has 15 residues. The germline V gene has CDR1 MNHEY and CDR2 SVGAGI. This chain's CDR3 is CASGGLAGGADTQYF.

This clonotype ranks as medium-sized in terms of frequency. V gene TRBV6-5 combines with J gene TRBJ2-5; TCRdb reports TRBD1, a call that lacks DNA to check it against. CDR3 length equals 12 residues. Germline V gene data show CDR1 as MNHEY and CDR2 as SVGAGI. CDR3 protein: CAGGERQETQYF.

Measured by frequency, this clonotype is medium-sized. The J gene is TRBJ2-3, the V gene TRBV12-3 or TRBV12-4. The CDR3 is 13 amino acids. The CDR3 here is CASRGTSGNTQYF.

Measured by frequency, this clonotype is medium-sized (0.01 to 0.1%). This chain connects TRBV6-1 to TRBJ2-2. The CDR3 covers 15 residues. Germline V gene sequence: CDR1 MNHNS, CDR2 SASEGT. This CDR3 is CASTSRLLSGGELFF.

The rearrangement links TRBV12-3 or TRBV12-4 to TRBJ2-1. This CDR3 is 16 amino acids long. CDR3 region: CASSYWWGSSYNEQFF.

Its frequency marks this clonotype as medium-sized. CDR3 in amino acids: CASSGWRGTGYTDTQYF. The chain links TRBV5-6 to TRBJ2-3; there is no DNA to check the TCRdb D call of TRBD1. The length of the CDR3 is 17 residues. Germline V lookup: CDR1 SGHDT, CDR2 YYEEEE.

Frequency places this clonotype as medium-sized (0.01 to 0.1%). The genes are TRBV24-1 and TRBJ2-2. The CDR3 is made up of 13 amino acids. The germline V gene encodes CDR1 KGHDR and CDR2 SFDVKD. The CDR3 sequence: CATSDWNTGELFF.

This clonotype is classed as medium-sized by frequency. The V gene is TRBV30, the J gene TRBJ2-1; TCRdb gives TRBD2 as the D gene, but with no DNA this cannot be confirmed. Germline values: CDR1 GTSNPN, CDR2 SVGIG (reference sequence). CDR3 length equals 13 residues. CDR3 in amino acids: CAWRSGGADEQFF.

The chain has TRBV6-5 and TRBJ2-2; absent DNA, TCRdb's TRBD2 call cannot be checked. Germline V gene lookup returns CDR1 MNHEY and CDR2 SVGAGI. The CDR3 contains 19 residues. The CDR3 sequence: CASSEFGLAGGLTPGELFF.

In terms of frequency, this clonotype is medium-sized. The chain has TRBV29-1 and TRBJ1-1. The CDR3 loop spans 16 amino acids. Germline-derived CDR1 and CDR2 are SQVTM and ANQGSEA. CDR3 sequence reads: CSVVPVGGASNTEAFF.

The gene calls are TRBV5-4 and TRBJ2-5. The CDR3 has 15 residues. Germline lookup yields CDR1 SGHNT and CDR2 YYREEE (reference sequence). The CDR3 loop is CASSFGRTWQETQYF.

V and J are TRBV11-2 and TRBJ2-7; TCRdb returns TRBD1, unconfirmable since there is no DNA. Germline V gene lookup returns CDR1 SGHAT and CDR2 FQNNGV. The CDR3 totals 15 residues. The CDR3 sequence is CASSFGRATRFEQYF. Full variable domain (outside the CDR3, taken from reference TRBV11-2 and TRBJ2-7): EAGVAQSPRYKIIEKRQSVAFWCNPISGHATLYWYQQILGQGPKLLIQFQNNGVVDDSQLPKDRFSAERLKGVDSTLKIQPAKLEDSAVYLCASSFGRATRFEQYFGPGTRLTVT.

The chain uses TRBV30 and TRBJ2-5; TCRdb's D gene call, TRBD1, goes unchecked for lack of DNA. The CDR3 loop spans 16 amino acids. From germline, CDR1 is GTSNPN and CDR2 SVGIG (reference sequence). CDR3: CAWSGGTGLGQETQYF.

CDR3 amino acids: CASSYSGSYSTDTQYF. The chain combines TRBV6-2 or TRBV6-3 with TRBJ2-3. The CDR3 runs 16 residues. CDR1 and CDR2 from the germline V gene are MNHEY and SVGEGT.

The rearrangement joins TRBV10-3 to TRBJ1-6. In germline, CDR1 is ENHRY, CDR2 SYGVKD. This CDR3 contains 12 residues. CDR3 protein: CAISEKNSPLHF.

Judged by frequency, this clonotype is medium-sized. The V and J genes are TRBV10-3 and TRBJ1-2; without DNA, the TCRdb call of TRBD1 cannot be checked. This CDR3 is 15 amino acids long. The germline V gene has CDR1 ENHRY and CDR2 SYGVKD. CDR3 residues: CAISPGTGKVYGYTF.

The chain carries TRBV10-3 and TRBJ2-2; with no DNA, the TCRdb D assignment of TRBD1 cannot be verified. This CDR3 spans 15 amino acids. The germline V gene has CDR1 ENHRY and CDR2 SYGVKD. CDR3 in amino acids: CASSEWSGQSGWLFF.

V and J are TRBV7-2 and TRBJ1-5. The germline V gene has CDR1 SGHTA and CDR2 FQGNSA. The CDR3 length is 17 residues. CDR3 in amino acids: CASSSRGGYYSNQPQHF.

Judged by frequency, this clonotype is medium-sized (0.01 to 0.1%). This chain connects TRBV19 to TRBJ1-4; TCRdb's D call, TRBD1, is unchecked because there is no DNA. Germline CDR1 LNHDA, CDR2 SQIVND (reference sequence). The length of the CDR3 is 15 residues. The CDR3 sequence: CASSIWGTGNEKLFF.

Considering frequency, this clonotype is medium-sized. J is TRBJ1-6 and V is TRBV18. The CDR3 length is 14 residues. CDR1 is KGHSH, CDR2 LQKENI, per germline. CDR3 in amino acids: CASSPDKQYSPLHF. Based on the CDR3 plus reference TRBV18 and TRBJ1-6, the full variable domain is NAGVMQNPRHLVRRRGQEARLRCSPMKGHSHVYWYRQLPEEGLKFMVYLQKENIIDESGMPKERFSAEFPKEGPSILRIQQVVRGDSAAYFCASSPDKQYSPLHFGNGTRLTVT.

CDR3 region: CASSPARDEYSPLHF. V usage is TRBV5-1 and J usage is TRBJ1-6. This CDR3 is 15 amino acids long. Germline CDR1 and CDR2: SGHRS and YFSETQ.

According to its frequency, this clonotype is medium-sized. The rearrangement joins TRBV19 to TRBJ1-4. Germline CDR1 is LNHDA and CDR2 is SQIVND (reference sequence). The CDR3 totals 12 residues. CDR3 in amino acids: CASRMGNEKLFF.

This clonotype is labeled medium-sized based on frequency. The rearrangement uses TRBV6-5 and TRBJ1-2. The germline V gene encodes CDR1 MNHEY and CDR2 SVGAGI. The CDR3 spans 13 residues. CDR3 sequence: CASSLDGNYGYTF.

The J gene is TRBJ2-1, the V gene TRBV7-2; the D call of TRBD1 rests on TCRdb alone, since no DNA is present to check it. This CDR3 comprises 15 residues. Germline-derived CDR1 and CDR2 are SGHTA and FQGNSA. The CDR3 sequence is CASSLNSGGRQAQFF. The whole variable domain, remainder taken from reference TRBV7-2 and TRBJ2-1, is GAGVSQSPSNKVTEKGKDVELRCDPISGHTALYWYRQSLGQGLEFLIYFQGNSAPDKSGLPSDRFSAERTGGSVSTLTIQRTQQEDSAVYLCASSLNSGGRQAQFFGPGTRLTVL.